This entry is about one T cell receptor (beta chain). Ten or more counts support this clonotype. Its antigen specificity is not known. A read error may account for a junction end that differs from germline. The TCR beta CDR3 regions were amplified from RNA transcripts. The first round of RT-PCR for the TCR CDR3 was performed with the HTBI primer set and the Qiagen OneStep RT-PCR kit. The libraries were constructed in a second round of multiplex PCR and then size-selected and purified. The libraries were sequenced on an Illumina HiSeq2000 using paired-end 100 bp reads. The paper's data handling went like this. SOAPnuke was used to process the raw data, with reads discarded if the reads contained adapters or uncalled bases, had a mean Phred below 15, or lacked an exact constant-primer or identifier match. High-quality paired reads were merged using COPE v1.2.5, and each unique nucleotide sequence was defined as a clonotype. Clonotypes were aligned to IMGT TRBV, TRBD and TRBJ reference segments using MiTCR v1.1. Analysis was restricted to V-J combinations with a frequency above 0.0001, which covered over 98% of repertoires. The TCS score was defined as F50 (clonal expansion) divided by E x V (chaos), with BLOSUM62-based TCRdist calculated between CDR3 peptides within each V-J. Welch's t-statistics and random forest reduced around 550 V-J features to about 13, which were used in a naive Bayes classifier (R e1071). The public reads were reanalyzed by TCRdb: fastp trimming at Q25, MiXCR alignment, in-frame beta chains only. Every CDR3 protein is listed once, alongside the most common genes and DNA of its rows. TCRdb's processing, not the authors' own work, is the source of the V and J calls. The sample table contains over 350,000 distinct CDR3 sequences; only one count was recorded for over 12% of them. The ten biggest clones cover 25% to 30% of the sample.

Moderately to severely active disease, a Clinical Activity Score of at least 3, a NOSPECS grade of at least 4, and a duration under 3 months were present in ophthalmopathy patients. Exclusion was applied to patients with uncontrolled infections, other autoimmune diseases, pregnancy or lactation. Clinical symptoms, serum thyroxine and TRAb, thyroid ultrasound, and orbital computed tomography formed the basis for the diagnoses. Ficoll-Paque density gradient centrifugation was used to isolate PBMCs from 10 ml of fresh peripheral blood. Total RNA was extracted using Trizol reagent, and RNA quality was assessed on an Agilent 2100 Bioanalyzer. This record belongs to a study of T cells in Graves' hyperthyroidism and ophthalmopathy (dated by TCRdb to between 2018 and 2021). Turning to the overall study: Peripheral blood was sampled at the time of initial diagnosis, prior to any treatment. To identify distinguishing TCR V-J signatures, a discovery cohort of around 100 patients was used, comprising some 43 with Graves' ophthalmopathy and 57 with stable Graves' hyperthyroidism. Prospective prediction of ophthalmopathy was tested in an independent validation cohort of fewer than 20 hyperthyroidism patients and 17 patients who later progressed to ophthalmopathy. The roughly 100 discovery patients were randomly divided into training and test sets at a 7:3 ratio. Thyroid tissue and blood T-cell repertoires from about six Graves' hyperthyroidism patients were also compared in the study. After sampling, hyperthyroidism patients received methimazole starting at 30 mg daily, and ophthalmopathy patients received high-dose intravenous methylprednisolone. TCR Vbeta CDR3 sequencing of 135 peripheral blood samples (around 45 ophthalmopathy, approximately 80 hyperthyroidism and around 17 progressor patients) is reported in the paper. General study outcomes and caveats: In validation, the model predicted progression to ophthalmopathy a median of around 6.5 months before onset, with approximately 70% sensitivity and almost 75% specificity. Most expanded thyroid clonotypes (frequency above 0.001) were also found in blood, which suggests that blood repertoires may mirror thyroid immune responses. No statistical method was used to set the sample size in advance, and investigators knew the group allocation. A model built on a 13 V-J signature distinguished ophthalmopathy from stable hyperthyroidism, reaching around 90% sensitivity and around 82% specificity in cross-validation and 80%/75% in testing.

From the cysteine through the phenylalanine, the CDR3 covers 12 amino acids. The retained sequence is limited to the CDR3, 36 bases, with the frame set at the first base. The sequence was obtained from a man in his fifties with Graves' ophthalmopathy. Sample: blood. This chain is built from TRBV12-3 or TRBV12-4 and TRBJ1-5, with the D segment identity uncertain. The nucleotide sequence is TGTGCCAGCAGCTTAGACCTACAGCCCCAGCATTTT. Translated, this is CASSLDLQPQHF.